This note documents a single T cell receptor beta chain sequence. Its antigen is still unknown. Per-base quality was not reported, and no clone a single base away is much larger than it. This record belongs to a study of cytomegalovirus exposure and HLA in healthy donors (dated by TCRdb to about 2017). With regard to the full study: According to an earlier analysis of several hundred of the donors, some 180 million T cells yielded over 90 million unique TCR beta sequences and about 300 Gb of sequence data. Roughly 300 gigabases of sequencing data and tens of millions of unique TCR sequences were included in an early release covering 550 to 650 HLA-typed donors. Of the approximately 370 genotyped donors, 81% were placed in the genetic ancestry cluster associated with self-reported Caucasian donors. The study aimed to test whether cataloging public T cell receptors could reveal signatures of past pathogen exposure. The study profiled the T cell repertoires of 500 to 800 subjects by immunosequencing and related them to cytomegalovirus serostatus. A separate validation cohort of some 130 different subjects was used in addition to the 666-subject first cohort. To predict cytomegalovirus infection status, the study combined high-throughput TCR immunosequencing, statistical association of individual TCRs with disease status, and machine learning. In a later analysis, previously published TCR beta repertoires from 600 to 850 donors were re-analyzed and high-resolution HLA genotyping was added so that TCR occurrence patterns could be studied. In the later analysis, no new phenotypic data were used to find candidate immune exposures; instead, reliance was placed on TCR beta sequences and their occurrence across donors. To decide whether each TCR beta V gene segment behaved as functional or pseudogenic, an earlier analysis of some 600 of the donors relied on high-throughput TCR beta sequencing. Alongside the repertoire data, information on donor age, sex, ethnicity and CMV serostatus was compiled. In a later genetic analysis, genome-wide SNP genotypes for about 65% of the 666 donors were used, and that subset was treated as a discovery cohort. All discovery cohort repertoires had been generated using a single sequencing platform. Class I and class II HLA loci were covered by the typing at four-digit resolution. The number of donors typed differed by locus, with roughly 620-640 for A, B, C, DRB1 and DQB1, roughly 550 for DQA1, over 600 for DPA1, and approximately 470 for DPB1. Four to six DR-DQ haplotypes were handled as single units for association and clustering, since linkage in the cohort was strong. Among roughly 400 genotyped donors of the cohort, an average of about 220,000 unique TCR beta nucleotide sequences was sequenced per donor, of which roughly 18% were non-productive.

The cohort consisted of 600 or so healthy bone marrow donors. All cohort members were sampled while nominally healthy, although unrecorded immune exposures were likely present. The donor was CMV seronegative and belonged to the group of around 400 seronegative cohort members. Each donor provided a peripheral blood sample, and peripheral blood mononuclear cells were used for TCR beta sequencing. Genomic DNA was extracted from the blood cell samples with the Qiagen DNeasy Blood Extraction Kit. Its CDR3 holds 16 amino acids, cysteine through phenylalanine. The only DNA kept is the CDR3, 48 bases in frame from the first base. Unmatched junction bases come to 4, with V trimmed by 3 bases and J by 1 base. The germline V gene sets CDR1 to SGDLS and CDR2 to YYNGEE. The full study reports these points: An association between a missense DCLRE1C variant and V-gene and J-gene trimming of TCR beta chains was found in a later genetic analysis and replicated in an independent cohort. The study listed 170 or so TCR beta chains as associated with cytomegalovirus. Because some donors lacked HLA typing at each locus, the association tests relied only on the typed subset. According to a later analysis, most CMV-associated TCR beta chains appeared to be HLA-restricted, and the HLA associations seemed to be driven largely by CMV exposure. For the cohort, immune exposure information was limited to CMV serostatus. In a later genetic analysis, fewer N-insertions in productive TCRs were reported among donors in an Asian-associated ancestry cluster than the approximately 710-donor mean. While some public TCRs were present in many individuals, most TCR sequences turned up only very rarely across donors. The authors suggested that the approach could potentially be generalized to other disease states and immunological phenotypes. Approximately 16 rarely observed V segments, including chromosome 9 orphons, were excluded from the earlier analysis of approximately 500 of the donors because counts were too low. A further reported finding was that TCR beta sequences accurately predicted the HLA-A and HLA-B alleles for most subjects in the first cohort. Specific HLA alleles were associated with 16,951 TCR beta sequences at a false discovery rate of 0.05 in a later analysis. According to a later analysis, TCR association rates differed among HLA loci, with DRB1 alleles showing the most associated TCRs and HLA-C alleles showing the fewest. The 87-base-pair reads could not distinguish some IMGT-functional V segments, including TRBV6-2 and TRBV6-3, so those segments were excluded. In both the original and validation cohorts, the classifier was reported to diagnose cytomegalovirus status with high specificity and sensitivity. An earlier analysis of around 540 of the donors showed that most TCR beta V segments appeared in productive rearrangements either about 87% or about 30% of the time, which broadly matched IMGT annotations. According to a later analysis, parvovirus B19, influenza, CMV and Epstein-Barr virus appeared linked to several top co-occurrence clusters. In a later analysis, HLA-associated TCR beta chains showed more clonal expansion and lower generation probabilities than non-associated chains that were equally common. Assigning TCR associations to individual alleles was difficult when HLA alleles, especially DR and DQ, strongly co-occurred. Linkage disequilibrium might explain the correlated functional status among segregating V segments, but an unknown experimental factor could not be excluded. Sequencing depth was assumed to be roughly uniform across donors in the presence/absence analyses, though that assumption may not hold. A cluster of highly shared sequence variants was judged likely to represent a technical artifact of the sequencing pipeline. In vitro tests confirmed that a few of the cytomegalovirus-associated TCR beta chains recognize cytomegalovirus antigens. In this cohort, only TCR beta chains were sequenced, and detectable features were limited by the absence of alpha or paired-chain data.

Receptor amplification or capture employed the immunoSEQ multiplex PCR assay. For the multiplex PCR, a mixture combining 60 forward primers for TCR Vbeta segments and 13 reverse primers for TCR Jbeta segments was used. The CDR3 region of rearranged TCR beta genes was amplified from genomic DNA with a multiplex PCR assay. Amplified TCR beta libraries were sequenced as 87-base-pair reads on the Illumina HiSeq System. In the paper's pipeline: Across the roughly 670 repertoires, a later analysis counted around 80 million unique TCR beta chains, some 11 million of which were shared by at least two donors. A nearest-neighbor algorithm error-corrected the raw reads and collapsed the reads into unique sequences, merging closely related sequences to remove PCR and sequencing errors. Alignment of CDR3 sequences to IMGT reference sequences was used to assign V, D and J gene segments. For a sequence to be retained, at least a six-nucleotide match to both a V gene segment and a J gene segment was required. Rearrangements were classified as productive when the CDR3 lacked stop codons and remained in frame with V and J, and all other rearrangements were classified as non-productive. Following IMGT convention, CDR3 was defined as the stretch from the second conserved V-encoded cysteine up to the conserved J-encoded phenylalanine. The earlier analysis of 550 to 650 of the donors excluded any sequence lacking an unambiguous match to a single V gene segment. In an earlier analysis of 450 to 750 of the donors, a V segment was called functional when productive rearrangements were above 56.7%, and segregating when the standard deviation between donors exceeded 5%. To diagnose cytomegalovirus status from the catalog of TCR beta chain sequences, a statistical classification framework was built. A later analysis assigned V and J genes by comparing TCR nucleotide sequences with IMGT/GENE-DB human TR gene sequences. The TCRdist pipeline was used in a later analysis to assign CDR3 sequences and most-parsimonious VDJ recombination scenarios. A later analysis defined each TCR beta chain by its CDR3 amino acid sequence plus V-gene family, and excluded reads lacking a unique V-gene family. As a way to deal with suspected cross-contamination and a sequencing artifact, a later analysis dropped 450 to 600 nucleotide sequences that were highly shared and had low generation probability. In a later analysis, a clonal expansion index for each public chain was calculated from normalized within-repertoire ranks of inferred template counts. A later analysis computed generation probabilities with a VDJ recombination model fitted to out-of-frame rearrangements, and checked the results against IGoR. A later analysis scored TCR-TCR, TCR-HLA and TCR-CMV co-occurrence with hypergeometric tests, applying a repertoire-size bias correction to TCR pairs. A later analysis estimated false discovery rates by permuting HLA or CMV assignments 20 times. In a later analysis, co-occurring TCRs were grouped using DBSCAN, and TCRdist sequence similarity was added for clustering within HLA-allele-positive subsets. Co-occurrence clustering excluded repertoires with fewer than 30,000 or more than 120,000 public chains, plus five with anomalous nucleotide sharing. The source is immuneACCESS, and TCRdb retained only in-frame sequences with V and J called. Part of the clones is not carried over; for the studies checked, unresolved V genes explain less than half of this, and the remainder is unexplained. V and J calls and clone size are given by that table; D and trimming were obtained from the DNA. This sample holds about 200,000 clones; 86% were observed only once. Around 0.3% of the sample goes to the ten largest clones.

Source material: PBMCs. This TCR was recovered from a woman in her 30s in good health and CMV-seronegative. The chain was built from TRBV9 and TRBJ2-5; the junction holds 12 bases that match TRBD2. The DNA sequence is TGTGCCAGCAGCGCAGGGGGACTAGCGGGCCAAGAGACCCAGTACTTC. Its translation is CASSAGGLAGQETQYF.